This TCR beta chain was retrieved from a study of CD8+ T cells in alopecia areata. About this clone itself: The antigen remains unidentified.

Reverse transcription of extracted RNA yielded cDNA, which provided the sequencing template. The repertoire was sequenced with immunoSEQ multiplex PCR; TCRdb's copy has only in-frame clones and lacks some. The repertoire consists of a few hundred thousand clones, with roughly two fifths occurring once and the leading ten covering roughly 0.45%. Broader study findings: Higher clonality was seen in lesional scalp than in normal scalp, especially in alopecia totalis/universalis. Tofacitinib produced a significant decrease in scalp clonality and in expanded CD8+ clones among the top 100. There was only one nonresponder, so it was unclear how baseline CD8+ expansion relates to response.

Described treatment: oral pan-JAK inhibitor, 5-10 mg twice daily. CD4+ and CD8+ T cells were sorted from PBMCs. The receptor was isolated from a human donor with alopecia areata. The input for sequencing was CD4+ T cells sorted from blood, taken around week 34, from a patient treated with tofacitinib.

The CDR3 coding sequence is TGTGCCAGCAGCGTAGGGCCGACTAACTATGGCTACACCTTC. This encodes CASSVGPTNYGYTF. J is TRBJ1-2 and V is TRBV9; D is unresolved. Germline CDR1 reads SGDLS; CDR2 reads YYNGEE. This CDR3 contains 14 residues. With 0 bases removed from V and 0 bases from J, the gap between germline ends came to 6 bases.